These 32 T cell receptor beta chains were sequenced from one sample in a study of STAT5B mutations in CD4+ large granular lymphocyte leukemia (dated by TCRdb to between 2021 and 2023). Receptor libraries were prepared by the immunoSEQ multiplex PCR assay. The source is immuneACCESS, and TCRdb retained only in-frame sequences with V and J called. Part of the clones is not carried over; for the studies checked, unresolved V genes explain less than half of this, and the remainder is unexplained. This sample comprises 25,000 to 35,000 clones, around 70% of them detected only once. Clones ranked in the top ten supply roughly 0.3% of the sample. The specimen sequenced was CD4+ T cells from blood buffy coats. These receptor sequences come from a human donor in good health.

The V and J genes are TRBV4-3 and TRBJ2-1, with 8 nucleotides matching TRBD2. Germline V gene lookup returns CDR1 LGHNA and CDR2 YSLEER. The junction had 5 bases not matched to a gene; V was cut back by 4 bases and J by 9 bases. The CDR3 spans 13 residues. The CDR3 DNA reads as TGCGCCAGCAGCCTTGTAGCGGGGAGTGAGCAGTTCTTC. Translated, it gives CASSLVAGSEQFF.

The rearrangement joins TRBV7-9 to TRBJ2-2; no definite D call. The CDR3 consists of 14 residues. Germline assignment: CDR1 SEHNR and CDR2 FQNEAQ (reference sequence). V dropped 5 bases and J dropped 1 base, with 8 bases sitting between them. The CDR3 DNA follows: TGTGCCAGCAGCGCCCTCATGAACACCGGGGAGCTGTTTTTT. It yields the protein CASSALMNTGELFF.

This clone came up a few times. V usage is TRBV11-3 and J usage is TRBJ2-7; 9 bases line up with TRBD1. With 4 bases clipped from V and 1 base from J, the junction kept 2 bases outside the gene matches. This CDR3 region has 14 residues. The germline V gene has CDR1 SGHNT and CDR2 YENEEA. The CDR3 DNA is TGTGCCAGCAGCTCAGGGACAGGGTCCTACGAGCAGTACTTC. It specifies CASSSGTGSYEQYF.

The chain couples TRBV27 to TRBJ2-1; D is possibly TRBD2 (6 bases). The length of the CDR3 is 14 residues. Germline V gene lookup returns CDR1 MNHEY and CDR2 SMNVEV (reference sequence). The V end was cut by 5 bases, the J end by 10 bases, with 18 bases between. CDR3 nucleotides: TGTGCCAGCAGTCCTCTAACTTTAGCGGCAGAGCAGTTCTTC. It specifies CASSPLTLAAEQFF.

The V call is TRBV5-4, the J call TRBJ1-4, with D possibly being TRBD1 (5 bases). The V end was cut by 1 base, the J end by 8 bases, with 12 bases between. The CDR3 runs 14 residues. CDR1 is SGHNT, CDR2 YYREEE, per germline (reference sequence). This chain's CDR3 is CASSLSGGGEKLFF. Here the CDR3 DNA reads TGTGCCAGCAGCTTGTCTGGGGGGGGAGAAAAACTGTTTTTT.

The V gene is TRBV30, the J gene TRBJ2-3; TRBD2 is a possible D gene (7 bases). V lost 5 bases and J 3 bases, leaving 12 bases between the germline ends. This CDR3 region has 13 residues. Germline V gene data show CDR1 as GTSNPN and CDR2 as SVGIG (reference sequence). The CDR3 loop is CAWSGGVTDTQYF. The CDR3 DNA is TGTGCCTGGTCGGGGGGCGTGACAGATACGCAGTATTTT. The variable domain in full, with the rest retrieved from reference TRBV30 and TRBJ2-3, is SQTIHQWPATLVQPVGSPLSLECTVEGTSNPNLYWYRQAAGRGLQLLFYSVGIGQISSEVPQNLSASRPQDRQFILSSKKLLLSDSGFYLCAWSGGVTDTQYFGPGTRLTVL.

The rearrangement links TRBV2 to TRBJ1-2, with D uncertain. The germline V and J ends were trimmed by 4 bases and 0 bases, with 12 bases remaining between them. This CDR3 is 15 amino acids long. The germline gives CDR1 SNHLY, CDR2 FYNNEI. CDR3 nucleotide sequence: TGTGCCAGCAGTGCCCAAAGGTTAGCTAACTATGGCTACACCTTC. Its translation is CASSAQRLANYGYTF.

The chain's CDR3 is CAWSAPGRVREKLFF. The CDR3 DNA reads as TGTGCCTGGAGTGCACCTGGGCGGGTTCGCGAAAAACTGTTTTTT. The V call is TRBV30, the J call TRBJ1-4; D ambiguous. Germline CDR1 is GTSNPN and CDR2 is SVGIG (reference sequence). Trimming took 1 base from V and 8 from J, leaving 17 bases between them. There are 15 residues in the CDR3. Looking up the rest from reference TRBV30 and TRBJ1-4 gives the full variable domain: SQTIHQWPATLVQPVGSPLSLECTVEGTSNPNLYWYRQAAGRGLQLLFYSVGIGQISSEVPQNLSASRPQDRQFILSSKKLLLSDSGFYLCAWSAPGRVREKLFFGSGTQLSVL.

In DNA, the CDR3 is TGTGCCACCGTCGGGGGACAAACCTACGAGCAGTACTTC. Translating it yields CATVGGQTYEQYF. The chain recombines TRBV28 with TRBJ2-7; D tentatively fits TRBD1 or TRBD2 (6 bases each). Trimming left V 10 bases short and J 2 bases short, with 15 bases between. The CDR3 extends over 13 amino acids. Germline V gene lookup returns CDR1 MDHEN and CDR2 SYDVKM.

The chain links TRBV11-2 to TRBJ1-3; D is perhaps TRBD1 (5 bases). The ends were cut back, 0 bases at V and 1 base at J, with 10 bases in the middle. Germline V gene sequence: CDR1 SGHAT, CDR2 FQNNGV. The CDR3 length is 16 residues. The chain's CDR3 is CASSLEPRGSGNTIYF. CDR3 nucleotide sequence: TGTGCCAGCAGCTTAGAACCTAGGGGATCTGGAAACACCATATATTTT.

This chain connects TRBV9 to TRBJ2-3; D call uncertain. Trimming removed 1 base from V and 1 base from J, with 4 bases in between. CDR3 length: 13 residues. CDR1 is SGDLS and CDR2 is YYNGEE in the germline V gene. CDR3 in amino acids: CASSVRGTDTQYF. DNA for the CDR3: TGTGCCAGCAGCGTACGTGGCACAGATACGCAGTATTTT. Combining the CDR3 with reference TRBV9 and TRBJ2-3 gives the whole variable domain DSGVTQTPKHLITATGQRVTLRCSPRSGDLSVYWYQQSLDQGLQFLIQYYNGEERAKGNILERFSAQQFPDLHSELNLSSLELGDSALYFCASSVRGTDTQYFGPGTRLTVL.

This clone was counted only a few times. V usage is TRBV19 and J usage is TRBJ2-5; weak D call: TRBD2 (5 bases). CDR3 length equals 14 residues. Germline V gives CDR1 LNHDA, CDR2 SQIVND (reference sequence). V lost 5 bases and J lost 2, with 12 bases in between. CDR3 in amino acids: CASSSPAEQETQYF. The CDR3 nucleotides read TGTGCCAGTAGTTCCCCAGCGGAACAAGAGACCCAGTACTTC.

The rearrangement links TRBV11-2 to TRBJ1-6; a weak D match, TRBD1 (6 bases). V was clipped by 3 bases and J by 10 bases, with 16 bases between them. Germline values: CDR1 SGHAT, CDR2 FQNNGV. The length of the CDR3 is 15 residues. CDR3 sequence: CASSFVGRGESPLHF. For the CDR3, the DNA is TGTGCCAGCAGCTTTGTTGGCAGGGGCGAGTCACCCCTCCACTTT.

The chain joins TRBV12-5 to TRBJ1-5; 8 bases agree with TRBD1. After removal of 6 bases from V and 6 bases from J, the junction contained 13 bases not matched to a gene. Germline CDR1 LGHNT, CDR2 FRNRAP. The CDR3 has 16 residues. The CDR3: CASGRDEGQGFQPQHF. The CDR3 coding sequence is TGTGCTAGTGGCCGGGATGAAGGACAGGGTTTTCAGCCCCAGCATTTT. The full variable domain, with the rest looked up from reference TRBV12-5 and TRBJ1-5, is DARVTQTPRHKVTEMGQEVTMRCQPILGHNTVFWYRQTMMQGLELLAYFRNRAPLDDSGMPKDRFSAEMPDATLATLKIQPSEPRDSAVYFCASGRDEGQGFQPQHFGDGTRLSIL.

V usage is TRBV30 and J usage is TRBJ2-5, with D hard to call. Trimming stripped 4 bases from V and 5 bases from J, with 14 bases between. The CDR3 is made up of 13 amino acids. CDR1 GTSNPN and CDR2 SVGIG come from the germline V gene (reference sequence). CDR3 nucleotide sequence: TGTGCCTGGACCTCCGGCAGTGGTGAGACCCAGTACTTC. As protein: CAWTSGSGETQYF.

This clone was counted a few times. The gene calls are TRBV19 and TRBJ1-5; the D gene is possibly TRBD1 (5 bases). CDR1 and CDR2 (germline): LNHDA, SQIVND (reference sequence). V lost 7 bases and J lost 3, with 13 bases in between. The CDR3 extends over 14 amino acids. The CDR3 here is CASTGRVDNQPQHF. DNA for the CDR3: TGTGCCAGTACTGGCAGGGTTGACAATCAGCCCCAGCATTTT.

The J gene is TRBJ1-4, the V gene TRBV18; D is perhaps TRBD1 (5 bases). Trimming removed 3 bases at V and 4 bases at J, with 9 bases between. The CDR3 runs 14 residues. Per the germline V gene, CDR1 is KGHSH and CDR2 is LQKENI. The chain's CDR3 is CASSPDIINEKLFF. The CDR3 region has the DNA TGTGCCAGCTCACCGGACATAATTAATGAAAAACTGTTTTTT.

The chain uses TRBV18 and TRBJ2-5, with D unclear. From germline, CDR1 is KGHSH and CDR2 LQKENI. The CDR3 is 13 amino acids. Trimming left V 3 bases short and J 1 base short, with 6 bases between. Here the CDR3 DNA reads TGTGCCAGCTCACCGTCAGTCCAAGAGACCCAGTACTTC. This encodes CASSPSVQETQYF.

For the CDR3, the DNA is TGCGCCAGCAGCTTAAAGACAGGGGCTAGCACAGATACGCAGTATTTT. This translates into CASSLKTGASTDTQYF. J is TRBJ2-3 and V is TRBV5-1; 8 bases are a match to TRBD1. Germline V lookup: CDR1 SGHRS, CDR2 YFSETQ. CDR3 length: 16 residues. The junction had 5 bases not matched to a gene; V was cut back by 2 bases and J by 0 bases.

This chain uses TRBV29-1 with TRBJ1-5; D call uncertain. Germline V gene data show CDR1 as SQVTM and CDR2 as ANQGSEA. V lost 6 bases and J lost 1, with 10 bases in between. The CDR3 is made up of 13 amino acids. CDR3 in amino acids: CSVGETSNQPQHF. The CDR3 bases are TGCAGCGTCGGGGAAACGAGCAATCAGCCCCAGCATTTT.

J is TRBJ2-3 and V is TRBV7-7; the D gene could be TRBD1 or TRBD2 (5 bases each). The V gene lost 2 bases and the J gene lost 2 bases, with 14 bases spanning the gap. The CDR3 runs to 16 residues. Germline assignment: CDR1 SSHAT and CDR2 FNYEAQ (reference sequence). CDR3: CASSLRPGRNTDTQYF. DNA of the CDR3: TGTGCCAGCAGCTTAAGGCCGGGACGGAACACAGATACGCAGTATTTT.

The chain uses TRBV7-9 and TRBJ2-7, with TRBD1 identical over 7 bases. This CDR3 comprises 14 residues. J gave up 0 bases and V 5 bases, and 4 bases lay outside the gene matches. Germline loops: CDR1 SEHNR, CDR2 FQNEAQ (reference sequence). This CDR3 reads CASSVTGNSYEQYF. CDR3 in DNA: TGTGCCAGCAGCGTGACAGGGAACTCCTACGAGCAGTACTTC.

This clone was observed a few times. The rearrangement uses TRBV29-1 and TRBJ2-1; 10 positions agree with TRBD1. CDR3 length equals 13 residues. Germline CDR1 SQVTM, CDR2 ANQGSEA. J gave up 7 bases and V 7 bases, and 7 bases lay outside the gene matches. CDR3 DNA: TGCAGCGCCGGGACAGGGGTCTATAATGAGCAGTTCTTC. This codes for CSAGTGVYNEQFF.

The chain joins TRBV7-9 to TRBJ2-1; TRBD1 is a possible D gene (5 bases). V was cut by 2 bases and J by 0 bases, with 8 bases left in between. This CDR3 spans 15 amino acids. CDR1 is SEHNR, CDR2 FQNEAQ, per germline (reference sequence). The CDR3 coding sequence is TGTGCCAGCAGCTTAAAAGGGGACTCCTACAATGAGCAGTTCTTC. Encoded protein: CASSLKGDSYNEQFF.

This clone turned up a few times. The J gene is TRBJ1-1, the V gene TRBV6-6, with 8 positions matching TRBD1. In germline, CDR1 is MNHNY, CDR2 SVGAGI (reference sequence). V dropped 9 bases and J dropped 7; count of bases not matched to a gene: 19. The CDR3 spans 16 residues. The CDR3 here is CASGGNSRDRGGEAFF. The DNA for the CDR3 is TGTGCCAGTGGGGGCAATAGTCGCGACAGGGGTGGTGAAGCTTTCTTT.

V is TRBV6-6 and J is TRBJ2-7; D remains unclear. The germline V and J ends were trimmed by 0 bases and 3 bases, with 12 bases remaining between them. Per the germline V gene, CDR1 is MNHNY and CDR2 is SVGAGI (reference sequence). The CDR3 contains 15 residues. The CDR3: CASSYSPVVYYEQYF. As DNA, the CDR3 is TGTGCCAGCAGTTACTCACCGGTAGTTTACTACGAGCAGTACTTC.

The rearrangement joins TRBV7-2 to TRBJ1-2; D possibly corresponds to TRBD1 (5 bases). Deletions cut 5 bases from V and 8 bases from J, with 21 bases between. Germline CDR1 is SGHTA and CDR2 is FQGNSA. The CDR3 is 15 amino acids. The CDR3 here is CASSLVGGAGWGYTF. The CDR3 nucleotides read TGTGCCAGCAGCCTGGTTGGCGGGGCGGGGTGGGGCTACACCTTC.

This chain connects TRBV30 to TRBJ2-1, with a tentative D call TRBD1 (5 bases). V was shortened by 3 bases and J by 4 bases, with 10 bases between the two germline ends. This CDR3 is built from 13 residues. The germline V gene has CDR1 GTSNPN and CDR2 SVGIG (reference sequence). CDR3 in amino acids: CAWRGDRYNEQFF. The CDR3 coding sequence is TGTGCCTGGAGGGGTGACAGATACAATGAGCAGTTCTTC.

CDR3 in DNA: TGTGCCAGCAGTCTTGGGGGAGATCAGCCCCAGCATTTT. Protein product: CASSLGGDQPQHF. The chain has TRBV6-1 and TRBJ1-5; D is perhaps TRBD1 (5 bases). The CDR3 has 13 residues. CDR1 and CDR2 (germline): MNHNS, SASEGT. Trimming pared 5 bases from V and 5 bases from J, leaving 10 bases between.

The genes are TRBV2 and TRBJ2-1, with 7 bases that match TRBD2. The CDR3 extends over 17 amino acids. V trimming: 3 bases; J trimming: 5 bases; junction bases outside the gene matches: 13. Germline-derived CDR1 and CDR2 are SNHLY and FYNNEI. CDR3 nucleotide sequence: TGTGCCAGCAGTGAGGCGCTTGCGCTAGCGGAGAACAATGAGCAGTTCTTC. As protein: CASSEALALAENNEQFF.

The chain is built from TRBV6-6 and TRBJ2-1; TRBD2 matches at 9 bases. The junction had 8 bases not matched to a gene; V was cut back by 3 bases and J by 8 bases. Germline loops: CDR1 MNHNY, CDR2 SVGAGI (reference sequence). The CDR3 has 15 residues. The CDR3 here is CASSYTVAGVYEQFF. CDR3 coding DNA: TGTGCCAGCAGTTATACGGTAGCGGGAGTGTATGAGCAGTTCTTC.

The table lists this clone with a few counts. The CDR3 DNA follows: TGTGCCAGCAGCTTAGGGGGCACAGATACGCAGTATTTT. Amino acids: CASSLGGTDTQYF. The gene calls are TRBV13 and TRBJ2-3, with D hard to call. This CDR3 contains 13 residues. Germline V gene lookup returns CDR1 PRHDT and CDR2 FYEKMQ (reference sequence). Trimming cost V 0 bases and J 1 base, with 2 bases left between them.